The 14 T cell receptor beta chains below come from one sample, sequenced in a study of blood T cells in healthy people across ages. A sample-barcoded 5' primer and a J-beta primer mix were used in a second PCR of about 6 to 11 cycles. TCRdb independently ran MiXCR on the 5' RACE reads; one entry per CDR3 protein. The sample shows more than 800,000 distinct CDR3 sequences, around 28% of them seen only once. The material sequenced was blood. The receptor source for this set is a woman over 75 in good health.

In this sample, this clonotype turned up a few times. The V call is TRBV25-1, the J call TRBJ1-2; D is uncertain. This CDR3 comprises 13 residues. Germline lookup yields CDR1 MGHDK and CDR2 SYGVNS. Trimming took 4 bases from V and 4 from J, leaving 10 bases between them. CDR3 coding DNA: TGTGCCAGCAGTGTATTTGTTGGCTATGGCTACACCTTC. This sequence encodes CASSVFVGYGYTF.

This clonotype appeared many times. The chain links TRBV6-2 or TRBV6-3 to TRBJ2-1, with 8 bases lining up with TRBD2. This CDR3 has 15 residues. CDR1 and CDR2 (germline): MNHEY, SVGEGT. V lost 2 bases and J lost 7; bases outside the gene matches: 7. The CDR3 nucleotides read TGTGCCAGCAGTTACATCCGGGGGGGCAGAAATGAGCAGTTCTTC. It is translated as CASSYIRGGRNEQFF.

This clonotype was recorded many times. V is TRBV20-1 and J is TRBJ2-5, with a possible D match to TRBD1 (5 bases). The V and J ends lost 3 bases and 3 bases respectively, with 11 bases between them. In germline, CDR1 is DFQATT, CDR2 SNEGSKA (reference sequence). The CDR3 totals 13 residues. CDR3 loop: CSARWGIEETQYF. In nucleotides, the CDR3 is TGCAGTGCTAGGTGGGGCATCGAAGAGACCCAGTACTTC.

The chain couples TRBV19 to TRBJ2-3, with 8 bases identical to TRBD2. This CDR3 has 16 amino acids. CDR1 LNHDA and CDR2 SQIVND come from the germline V gene (reference sequence). Unmatched junction bases numbered 12, after V lost 4 bases and J lost 6 bases. In nucleotides, the CDR3 is TGTGCCAGTAGTACCGCTGGGACTAGGATATATGATACGCAGTATTTT. Translated, it gives CASSTAGTRIYDTQYF.

This clonotype turned up a few times. The chain has TRBV6-2 or TRBV6-3 and TRBJ2-3; 7 positions match TRBD1. Germline loops: CDR1 MNHEY, CDR2 SVGEGT. J gave up 1 base and V 2 bases, and 6 bases lay outside the gene matches. This CDR3 region has 16 residues. For the CDR3, the DNA is TGTGCCAGCAGTTACCCAGGGACAGCGCGCACAGATACGCAGTATTTT. Encoded protein: CASSYPGTARTDTQYF.

This clonotype was counted many times. The genes are TRBV7-6 and TRBJ2-5, with no clear D. The CDR3 consists of 14 residues. Trimming pared 4 bases from V and 5 bases from J, leaving 14 bases between. Germline CDR1 is SGHVS and CDR2 is FNYEAQ. The CDR3 coding sequence is TGTGCCAGCAGCTCCGAGCCCTCCGGGGAGACCCAGTACTTC. Its protein product is CASSSEPSGETQYF.

V is TRBV27 and J is TRBJ2-5; 7 bases agree with TRBD2. This CDR3 region has 14 residues. V was clipped by 2 bases and J by 11 bases; unmatched bases: 11. Germline lookup yields CDR1 MNHEY and CDR2 SMNVEV (reference sequence). The CDR3 DNA is TGTGCCAGCAGTTTACGCCCCGGGGGGAATGAGCAGTACTTC. Translated: CASSLRPGGNEQYF.

The table lists this clonotype with many counts. The chain couples TRBV20-1 to TRBJ1-2, with D tentatively TRBD1 (5 bases). Germline V gives CDR1 DFQATT, CDR2 SNEGSKA (reference sequence). The CDR3 is 14 residues long. V lost 2 bases and J 7 bases, leaving 17 bases between the germline ends. The CDR3 sequence: CSARRPTGRVGYTF. CDR3 bases: TGCAGTGCTAGACGCCCCACAGGAAGGGTTGGCTACACCTTC.

A note on this clonotype: The junction does not match germline at one end; this may be a read error. The CDR3 loop reads CASSGRGSLNEKRFF. CDR3 coding DNA: TGTGCCAGCAGCGGCAGGGGTTCTCTTAATGAAAAACGGTTTTTT. The rearrangement uses TRBV7-8 and TRBJ1-4; possibly TRBD1 for D (6 bases). This CDR3 is 15 amino acids long. The V gene's germline CDR1 is SGHVS and CDR2 FQNEAQ.

On this clonotype: Possible read error: a much larger clone is one base away. This chain joins TRBV12-3 or TRBV12-4 and TRBJ1-5; D is possibly TRBD1 (6 bases). Trimming stripped 7 bases from V and 7 bases from J, with 17 bases between. The CDR3 sequence is 14 residues long. CDR3 residues: CASTPTGPKQPQHF. CDR3 bases: TGTGCCAGCACCCCAACAGGGCCTAAACAGCCCCAGCATTTT.

As to this clonotype: Just one base apart from a much larger clone, this may be a read error. The V and J genes are TRBV29-1 and TRBJ2-3, with TRBD2 matching over 10 bases. The germline CDR1 and CDR2 sequences are SQVTM and ANQGSEA. This CDR3 comprises 15 residues. The CDR3 reads CGVTPTSGLTDTQYF. DNA of the CDR3: TGCGGCGTGACCCCGACTAGCGGGCTGACAGATACGCAGTATTTT.

This clonotype was seen at least ten times. This sequence joins TRBV20-1 and TRBJ2-1; no firm D call. Germline values: CDR1 DFQATT, CDR2 SNEGSKA (reference sequence). V was clipped by 3 bases and J by 5 bases, with 14 bases between them. The CDR3 contains 14 residues. The CDR3 bases are TGCAGTGCTAGCTTGGGTGAAGTCCACAATGAGCAGTTCTTC. This encodes CSASLGEVHNEQFF.

This clonotype was detected many times. The chain recombines TRBV6-5 with TRBJ1-2; D might be TRBD1 (6 bases). CDR1 and CDR2 from the germline V gene are MNHEY and SVGAGI. The CDR3 extends over 14 amino acids. Trimming shortened V by 2 bases and J by 4 bases, and 11 bases separated the two germline ends. CDR3 DNA: TGTGCCAGCAGTTACGGGGCAGGGGCCTATGGCTACACCTTC. Protein product: CASSYGAGAYGYTF.

This clonotype showed up many times. This sequence joins TRBV10-3 and TRBJ2-5; D unresolved. Germline CDR1 reads ENHRY; CDR2 reads SYGVKD. V gave up 4 bases and J gave up 3 bases, with 9 bases separating them. This CDR3 has 13 amino acids. The DNA for the CDR3 is TGTGCCATCAGTGTTAGACGGGAAGAGACCCAGTACTTC. It yields the protein CAISVRREETQYF.